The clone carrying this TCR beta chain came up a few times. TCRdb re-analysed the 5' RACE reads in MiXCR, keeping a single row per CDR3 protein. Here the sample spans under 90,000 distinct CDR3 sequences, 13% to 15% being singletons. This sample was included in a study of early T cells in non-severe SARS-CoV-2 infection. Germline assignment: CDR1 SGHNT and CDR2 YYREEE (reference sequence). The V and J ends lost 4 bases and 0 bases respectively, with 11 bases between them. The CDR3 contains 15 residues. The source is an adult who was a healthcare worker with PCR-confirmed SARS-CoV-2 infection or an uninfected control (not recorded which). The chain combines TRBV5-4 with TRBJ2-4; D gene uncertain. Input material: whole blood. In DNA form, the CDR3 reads TGTGCCAGCAGCCCAGGCCCATTAGCCAAAAACATTCAGTACTTC. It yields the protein CASSPGPLAKNIQYF.